The text below deals with one TCR beta chain. The CDR3 runs 13 residues. Germline assignment: CDR1 KGHSH and CDR2 LQKENI. With 2 bases removed from V and 8 bases from J, the gap between germline ends came to 11 bases. This specimen belongs to a study of blood T cell repertoires in COVID-19. Study information: From the United States, Italy and Spain came samples of acute and convalescent COVID-19. T cells, B-cell-depleted T cells, or PBMCs supplied cDNA or gDNA.

Under the authors' procedure: The assay estimated nucleated cells by amplifying reference gene primers. Sequencing used immunoSEQ multiplex PCR; TCRdb keeps in-frame clones, though not all of them. That table furnishes V, J and clone size, whereas the DNA furnished D and trimming. This sample yields some 37,000 clones, of which about 88% are seen a single time; approximately 20% belongs to the top ten. This TCR came from a man aged 50 to 59 in a cohort sampled during active COVID-19. This chain joins TRBV18 and TRBJ2-3, with a possible D match to TRBD2 (6 bases). The specimen was peripheral blood. Written as DNA, the CDR3 is TGTGCCAGCTCACCATCTAGCGAGGGTACGCAGTATTTT. It translates to CASSPSSEGTQYF. Together with reference TRBV18 and TRBJ2-3, the CDR3 gives the full variable domain: NAGVMQNPRHLVRRRGQEARLRCSPMKGHSHVYWYRQLPEEGLKFMVYLQKENIIDESGMPKERFSAEFPKEGPSILRIQQVVRGDSAAYFCASSPSSEGTQYFGPGTRLTVL.